These T cell receptor beta chains were read from a single sample in a study of T-cell memory formation after mild COVID-19. TCRdb reprocessed the 5' RACE reads with MiXCR, giving one entry per CDR3 protein. The sample carries about 620,000 distinct CDR3 sequences, 15% to 20% recorded once. Input material: PBMCs or a T cell subset sorted from them (not recorded which). The source of these receptors is an adult woman who had mild COVID-19 (a few samples of this study predate the infection). Cell type and time point are not known. CDR3s include the opening cysteine and the closing phenylalanine or tryptophan. The D gene is left open where the match is weak. The size of a clone is reported for some rows only, either as once, few or many, or as a class for expanded clones.

j_gene	abundance	d_gene	v_gene	CDR3nt	CDR3aa
TRBJ2-5	NA	NA	TRBV19	TGTGCCAGTAGTACCTGGGAAGAGACCCAGTACTTC	CASSTWEETQYF
TRBJ2-1	NA	TRBD1	TRBV9	TGTGCCAGCAGCGTAGGTGAGGGGGCAAAAAATGAGCAGTTCTTC	CASSVGEGAKNEQFF
TRBJ2-3	NA	TRBD2	TRBV5-1	TGCGCCAGCGGGACTAGCGGGATTGAAGATACGCAGTATTTT	CASGTSGIEDTQYF
TRBJ2-6	NA	NA	TRBV27	TGTGCCAGCAGTTTATCGACACTCGCAGGGGCCAACGTCCTGACTTTC	CASSLSTLAGANVLTF
TRBJ2-3	NA	NA	TRBV4-3	TGCGCCAGCAGCCAAGAGACGGGGGCGGGCAGGGTCGATACGCAGTATTTT	CASSQETGAGRVDTQYF
TRBJ2-2	many	TRBD1	TRBV7-9	TGTGCCAGCAAAATTCCCGGGACAGGGATCACCGGGGAGCTGTTTTTT	CASKIPGTGITGELFF
TRBJ2-2	NA	NA	TRBV15	TGTGCCACCAGCAGGGGGGGCCCCGGGGAGCTGTTTTTT	CATSRGGPGELFF
TRBJ2-5	NA	NA	TRBV21-1	TGTGCCAGCAGCAAACCCGGACTGCCCTTCGAGACCCAGTACTTC	CASSKPGLPFETQYF
TRBJ2-1	NA	TRBD1	TRBV7-9	TGTGCCAGCAGCTTACGGGACAGGGATAACAATGAGCAGTTCTTC	CASSLRDRDNNEQFF
TRBJ2-7	NA	TRBD1	TRBV12-3/TRBV12-4	TGTGCCAGCAGTTTCTATGACAGGGCACAGTACTTC	CASSFYDRAQYF
TRBJ2-1	few	NA	TRBV11-2	TGTGCCAGCACCTTATCCGGTCCGGGACTTTACAATGAGCAGTTCTTC	CASTLSGPGLYNEQFF
TRBJ1-1	few	TRBD1	TRBV5-1	TGCGCCAGCAGCTCACAACAGGGGGCTTACACTGAAGCTTTCTTT	CASSSQQGAYTEAFF
TRBJ2-1	few	NA	TRBV9	TGTGCCAGCAGCTTCGAATTAGCGGCCTCCTACAATGAGCAGTTCTTC	CASSFELAASYNEQFF
TRBJ2-1	once	NA	TRBV6-4	TGTGCCAGCAGTGACTCGAAACAGGGAGGTTCTAAGCAGTTCTTC	CASSDSKQGGSKQFF
TRBJ1-1	NA	NA	TRBV6-2/TRBV6-3	TGTGCCAGCAGCATCGGGTCTGAAAGGCTAATGAACACTGAAGCTTTCTTT	CASSIGSERLMNTEAFF
TRBJ2-5	few	NA	TRBV12-3/TRBV12-4	TGTGCCAGCAGTTTAGGTTTGTCGGCAGAGACCCAGTACTTC	CASSLGLSAETQYF
TRBJ2-7	NA	TRBD1	TRBV6-2/TRBV6-3	TGTGCCAGCAGTGCAGACCGGACAGGACGATTCTACGAGCAGTACTTC	CASSADRTGRFYEQYF